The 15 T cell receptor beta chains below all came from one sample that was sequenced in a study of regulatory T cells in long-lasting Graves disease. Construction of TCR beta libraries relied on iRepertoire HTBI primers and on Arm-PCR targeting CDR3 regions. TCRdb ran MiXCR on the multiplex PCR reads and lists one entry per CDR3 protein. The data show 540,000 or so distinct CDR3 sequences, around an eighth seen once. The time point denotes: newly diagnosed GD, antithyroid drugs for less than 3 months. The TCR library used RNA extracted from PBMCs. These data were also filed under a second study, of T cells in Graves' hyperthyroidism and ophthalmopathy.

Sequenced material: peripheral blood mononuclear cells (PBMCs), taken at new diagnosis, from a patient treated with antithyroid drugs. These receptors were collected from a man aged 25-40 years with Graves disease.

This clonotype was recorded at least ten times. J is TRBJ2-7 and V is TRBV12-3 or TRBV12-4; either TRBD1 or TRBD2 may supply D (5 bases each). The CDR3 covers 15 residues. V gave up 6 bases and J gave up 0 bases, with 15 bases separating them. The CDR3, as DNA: TGTGCCAGCAGCCATACCGGGACGTCCTCCTACGAGCAGTACTTC. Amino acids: CASSHTGTSSYEQYF.

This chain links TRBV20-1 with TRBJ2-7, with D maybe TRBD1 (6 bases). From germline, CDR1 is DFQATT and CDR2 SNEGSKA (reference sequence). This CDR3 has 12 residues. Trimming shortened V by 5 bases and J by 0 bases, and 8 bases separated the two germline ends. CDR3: CSAGDISYEQYF. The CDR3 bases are TGCAGTGCTGGGGACATCTCCTACGAGCAGTACTTC.

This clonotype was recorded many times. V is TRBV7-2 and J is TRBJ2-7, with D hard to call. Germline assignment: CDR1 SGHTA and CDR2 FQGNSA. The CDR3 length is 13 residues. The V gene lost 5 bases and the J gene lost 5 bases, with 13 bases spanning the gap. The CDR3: CASSLGLVNEQYF. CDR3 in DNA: TGTGCCAGCAGCCTGGGGTTAGTTAACGAGCAGTACTTC.

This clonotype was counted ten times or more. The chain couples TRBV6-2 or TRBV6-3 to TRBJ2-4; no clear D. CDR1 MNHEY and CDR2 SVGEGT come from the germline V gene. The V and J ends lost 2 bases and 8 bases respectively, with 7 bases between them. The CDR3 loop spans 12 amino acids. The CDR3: CASSYNGDIQYF. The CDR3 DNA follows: TGTGCCAGCAGTTACAACGGTGACATTCAGTACTTC.

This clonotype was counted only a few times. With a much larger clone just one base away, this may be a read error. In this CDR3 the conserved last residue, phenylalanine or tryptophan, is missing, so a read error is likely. The CDR3 loop is CASRAGREYYEQYL. In DNA, the CDR3 is TGTGCCAGCAGGGCGGGGCGGGAATACTACGAGCAGTACCTC. V usage is TRBV12-3 or TRBV12-4 and J usage is TRBJ2-7; maybe TRBD2 (6 bases). CDR3 length: 14 amino acids. V dropped 6 bases and J dropped 3 bases, with 15 bases sitting between them.

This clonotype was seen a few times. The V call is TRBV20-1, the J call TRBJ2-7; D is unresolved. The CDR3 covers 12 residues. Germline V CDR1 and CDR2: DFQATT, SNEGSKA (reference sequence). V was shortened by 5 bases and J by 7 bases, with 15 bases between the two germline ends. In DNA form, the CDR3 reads TGCAGTGCTGACCTCGGAGAGAGGGAGCAGTACTTC. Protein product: CSADLGEREQYF.

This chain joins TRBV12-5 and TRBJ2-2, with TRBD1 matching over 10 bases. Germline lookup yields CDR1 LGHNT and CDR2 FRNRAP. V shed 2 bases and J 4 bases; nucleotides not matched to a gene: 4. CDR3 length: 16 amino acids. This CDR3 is CASGLPRTGGTGELFF. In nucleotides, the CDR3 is TGTGCTAGTGGTTTGCCAAGGACAGGGGGCACCGGGGAGCTGTTTTTT.

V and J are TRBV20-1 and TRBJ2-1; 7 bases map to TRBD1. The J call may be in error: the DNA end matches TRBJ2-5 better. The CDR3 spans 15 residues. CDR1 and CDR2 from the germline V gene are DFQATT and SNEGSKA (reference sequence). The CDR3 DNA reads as TGCAGTGCTAGAGATGTGACAGGGATTCAAGAGACCCAGTACTTC. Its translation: CSARDVTGIQETQYF.

CDR3 residues: CASSPSPGGREQYF. The DNA for the CDR3 is TGTGCCAGCAGTCCATCTCCAGGGGGTCGCGAGCAGTACTTC. V usage is TRBV2 and J usage is TRBJ2-7, with 7 positions matching TRBD1. V was pared by 5 bases and J by 6 bases, with 10 bases of the junction left unmatched. Germline values: CDR1 SNHLY, CDR2 FYNNEI. This CDR3 is built from 14 residues. Looking up the rest from reference TRBV2 and TRBJ2-7 gives the full variable domain: EPEVTQTPSHQVTQMGQEVILRCVPISNHLYFYWYRQILGQKVEFLVSFYNNEISEKSEIFDDQFSVERPDGSNFTLKIRSTKLEDSAMYFCASSPSPGGREQYFGPGTRLTVT.

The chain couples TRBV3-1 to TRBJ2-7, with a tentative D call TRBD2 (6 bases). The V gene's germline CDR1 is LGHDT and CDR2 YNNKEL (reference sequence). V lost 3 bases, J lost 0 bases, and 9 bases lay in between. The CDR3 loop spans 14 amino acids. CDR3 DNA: TGTGCCAGCAGCCACCGGGACTTCTCCTACGAGCAGTACTTC. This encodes CASSHRDFSYEQYF.

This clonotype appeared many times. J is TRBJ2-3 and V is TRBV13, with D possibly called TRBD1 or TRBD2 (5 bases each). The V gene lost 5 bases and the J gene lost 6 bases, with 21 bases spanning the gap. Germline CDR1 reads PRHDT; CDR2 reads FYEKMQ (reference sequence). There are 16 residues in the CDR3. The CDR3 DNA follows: TGTGCCAGCAGCCGCCGGGACCCCTCCCCCCGTGATACGCAGTATTTT. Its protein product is CASSRRDPSPRDTQYF.

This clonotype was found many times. The CDR3 region has the DNA TGTGCCATCAAGGCGGGAGAGTACAATGAGCAGTTCTTC. It is translated as CAIKAGEYNEQFF. The chain recombines TRBV10-3 with TRBJ2-1; 7 bases fit TRBD2. The CDR3 is 13 amino acids. Per germline, CDR1 ENHRY and CDR2 SYGVKD. The trim removed 7 bases at V and 4 bases at J, leaving 4 bases unmatched.

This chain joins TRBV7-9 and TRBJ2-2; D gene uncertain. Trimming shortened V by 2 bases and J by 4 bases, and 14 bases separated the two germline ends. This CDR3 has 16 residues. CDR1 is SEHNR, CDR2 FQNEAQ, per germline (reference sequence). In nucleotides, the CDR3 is TGTGCCAGCAGCTTATACCAATTGTCGTCCACCGGGGAGCTGTTTTTT. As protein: CASSLYQLSSTGELFF.

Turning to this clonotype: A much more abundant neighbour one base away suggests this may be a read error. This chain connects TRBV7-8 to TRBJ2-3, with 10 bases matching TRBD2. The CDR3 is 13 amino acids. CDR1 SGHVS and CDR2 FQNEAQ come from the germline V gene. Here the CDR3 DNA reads TGTGCCAGCACCAGCGGGAGGGCAGATGCGCAGTATTTT. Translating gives CASTSGRADAQYF.

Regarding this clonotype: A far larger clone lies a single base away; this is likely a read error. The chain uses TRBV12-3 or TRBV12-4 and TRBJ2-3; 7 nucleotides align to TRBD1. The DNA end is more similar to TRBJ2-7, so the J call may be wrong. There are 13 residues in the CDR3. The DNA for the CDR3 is TGTGCCAGCAGGCACCGGACAGGCGATGAGCAGTACTTC. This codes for CASRHRTGDEQYF.